The rows below give T cell receptor beta chains drawn from one sample of a study of T-cell reconstitution after alpha-beta-depleted transplantation in children. TCRdb re-derived calls from the PCR reads in MiXCR, one entry per CDR3 protein. The profile covers some 260,000 distinct CDR3 sequences, with 20% to 30% appearing a single time and more than 4.5% taken by the ten largest. Specimen: PBMCs, mostly from graft donor cells, collected 360 days after TCRalphabeta/CD19-depleted stem cell transplant. Receptor source: a female patient aged 2-10 years who had a stem cell transplant for congenital amegakaryocytic thrombocytopenia, so the T cells may come from the graft donor. The CDR3 runs from the conserved cysteine through the conserved F or W. D genes are given only for firm matches. Size is omitted from some rows. Given values are once, few, many or a class for expanded clones.

V	size	D	J	CDR3	DNA
TRBV24-1	.	TRBD2	TRBJ2-2	CATSDSGTSGTGELFF	TGTGCCACCAGTGATTCCGGGACTAGCGGCACCGGGGAGCTGTTTTTT
TRBV10-3	few	.	TRBJ2-1	CATRDGETDNEQFF	TGTGCCACCCGGGATGGCGAAACCGACAATGAGCAGTTCTTC
TRBV7-3	.	TRBD2	TRBJ2-1	CASSPLAGGPDEQFF	TGTGCCAGCAGCCCCTTAGCGGGAGGGCCCGATGAGCAGTTCTTC
TRBV18	.	TRBD2	TRBJ2-5	CASYNPETSVETQYF	TGTGCCAGCTACAATCCGGAGACTAGCGTAGAGACCCAGTACTTC
TRBV10-3	few	.	TRBJ1-4	CAISPDRRGEKLFF	TGTGCCATCAGCCCGGACCGGAGAGGTGAAAAACTGTTTTTT
TRBV18	few	TRBD1	TRBJ1-5	CASSPGQGLQPQHF	TGTGCCAGCTCGCCGGGACAGGGTTTGCAGCCCCAGCATTTT
TRBV12-3/TRBV12-4	.	TRBD1	TRBJ1-4	CASSLSPGGGKLFF	TGTGCCAGCAGTTTATCACCAGGGGGCGGAAAACTGTTTTTT
TRBV7-8	.	.	TRBJ2-1	CASSTRTARLEQFF	TGTGCCAGCAGCACTCGGACAGCGCGGTTGGAGCAGTTCTTC
TRBV4-1	.	.	TRBJ1-2	CASSPDPFYGYTF	TGCGCCAGCAGCCCCGACCCATTCTATGGCTACACCTTC
TRBV7-2	few	TRBD1	TRBJ1-5	CASSLTGAQPQHF	TGTGCCAGCAGCTTGACAGGGGCTCAGCCCCAGCATTTT
TRBV12-3/TRBV12-4	.	.	TRBJ1-2	CASSWRVSNYGYTF	TGTGCCAGCAGTTGGAGGGTATCTAACTATGGCTACACCTTC
TRBV4-1	few	TRBD1	TRBJ1-4	CASSQGTGGYEKLFF	TGCGCCAGCAGCCAAGGGACAGGGGGGTATGAAAAACTGTTTTTT
TRBV2	.	TRBD1	TRBJ2-6	CACSGGTGWSIIGANVLTF	TGTGCCTGCAGTGGGGGGACAGGGTGGAGTATTATTGGGGCCAACGTCCTGACTTTC
TRBV11-2	.	TRBD2	TRBJ2-1	CASSLDGRLAGGSSYNEQFF	TGTGCCAGCAGCTTAGATGGGCGACTAGCGGGAGGGAGCTCCTACAATGAGCAGTTCTTC
TRBV4-1	.	TRBD1	TRBJ1-3	CASSHQGDLGNTIYF	TGCGCCAGCAGCCATCAGGGGGACCTTGGAAACACCATATATTTT
TRBV5-4	few	.	TRBJ1-2	CASSLGADGYTF	TGTGCCAGCAGCTTGGGGGCGGATGGCTACACCTTC
TRBV12-3/TRBV12-4	.	.	TRBJ1-1	CASSLVRGLNTEAFF	TGTGCCAGCAGTTTGGTCAGGGGATTGAACACTGAAGCTTTCTTT
TRBV6-1	.	TRBD2	TRBJ2-1	CASRSPLGRGGNNEQFF	TGTGCCAGCAGATCACCTTTGGGGCGGGGGGGAAACAATGAGCAGTTCTTC
TRBV7-9	few	.	TRBJ2-1	CASSPGPSAAYNEQFF	TGTGCCAGCAGCCCCGGGCCGAGTGCCGCCTACAATGAGCAGTTCTTC
TRBV4-1	few	.	TRBJ2-5	CASSQETGWSETQYF	TGCGCCAGCAGCCAGGAAACAGGGTGGTCGGAGACCCAGTACTTC
TRBV5-1	.	TRBD1	TRBJ1-3	CASSLEGQGGTIYF	TGCGCCAGCAGCTTGGAGGGACAGGGAGGCACCATATATTTT
TRBV14	few	.	TRBJ2-1	CASSRGTEPYNEQFF	TGTGCCAGCAGCCGAGGGACTGAGCCCTACAATGAGCAGTTCTTC
TRBV7-9	.	.	TRBJ2-7	CASSLSRDKGLYEQYF	TGTGCCAGCAGCTTAAGTCGGGACAAGGGACTTTACGAGCAGTACTTC
TRBV6-2/TRBV6-3	few	.	TRBJ1-2	CASISGARTSNYGYTF	TGTGCCAGCATCTCCGGGGCCAGAACCTCCAACTATGGCTACACCTTC
TRBV10-3	many	.	TRBJ2-1	CAISERTASNEQFF	TGTGCCATCAGTGAGAGGACAGCGAGCAATGAGCAGTTCTTC
TRBV29-1	many	TRBD1	TRBJ2-7	CSVEWGQGSEQYF	TGCAGCGTTGAATGGGGACAGGGTTCCGAGCAGTACTTC
TRBV5-1	few	TRBD2	TRBJ2-1	CASTSGGAEIYNEQFF	TGCGCCAGCACTAGCGGGGGGGCGGAAATATACAATGAGCAGTTCTTC
TRBV20-1	few	.	TRBJ2-7	CSARVPNYEQYF	TGCAGTGCTAGAGTCCCAAACTACGAGCAGTACTTC
TRBV4-3	few	.	TRBJ1-6	CASSQGPGSDSPLHF	TGCGCCAGCAGCCAAGGGCCAGGGTCGGATTCACCCCTCCACTTT
TRBV20-1	few	.	TRBJ2-7	CSARVVRGVNYWAYEQYF	TGCAGTGCTAGAGTCGTTAGGGGAGTCAATTACTGGGCTTACGAGCAGTACTTC
TRBV29-1	many	TRBD2	TRBJ2-3	CSVAKAGGSTDTQYF	TGCAGCGTTGCGAAAGCGGGGGGGTCTACAGATACGCAGTATTTT
TRBV7-9	few	.	TRBJ2-5	CASSFLQEYQETQYF	TGTGCCAGCAGCTTTTTGCAGGAGTACCAAGAGACCCAGTACTTC
TRBV10-3	few	.	TRBJ1-6	CAIKAPDRSPLHF	TGTGCCATCAAGGCGCCGGACAGATCACCCCTCCACTTT
TRBV9	.	TRBD1	TRBJ1-3	CASSVGGTASGNTIYF	TGTGCCAGCAGCGTAGGGGGGACAGCCTCTGGAAACACCATATATTTT
TRBV3-1	.	.	TRBJ2-7	CASSQGIVAFQYEQYF	TGTGCCAGCAGCCAGGGTATCGTGGCGTTTCAGTACGAGCAGTACTTC
TRBV5-1	.	.	TRBJ2-7	CASSLDLHPSLEQYF	TGCGCCAGCAGCTTGGACCTCCACCCTTCTCTCGAGCAGTACTTC
TRBV5-1	.	TRBD2	TRBJ2-1	CASRLEASGGVNEQFF	TGCGCCAGCAGGTTGGAGGCTAGCGGGGGAGTAAATGAGCAGTTCTTC
TRBV6-5	.	TRBD1	TRBJ2-7	CASSYLGDRDYEQYF	TGTGCCAGCAGTTACCTGGGGGACAGGGACTACGAGCAGTACTTC
TRBV5-4	.	TRBD2	TRBJ2-5	CASSLGLAGAVETQYF	TGTGCCAGCAGCTTGGGACTAGCGGGAGCTGTTGAGACCCAGTACTTC
TRBV20-1	.	.	TRBJ1-2	CSARDTNYGYTF	TGCAGTGCCCGGGACACGAACTATGGCTACACCTTC
TRBV20-1	many	TRBD2	TRBJ2-1	CSARDPSGGSYNEQFF	TGCAGTGCTAGAGATCCCAGCGGGGGATCCTACAATGAGCAGTTCTTC
TRBV7-9	.	.	TRBJ1-1	CASSLRSGSRTEAFF	TGTGCCAGCAGCTTACGGTCAGGGTCGCGCACTGAAGCTTTCTTT
TRBV20-1	few	TRBD2	TRBJ2-7	CSALARAGWDEQYF	TGCAGTGCGCTCGCCAGAGCGGGATGGGACGAGCAGTACTTC
TRBV7-2	.	.	TRBJ2-7	CASFWAVSYEQYF	TGTGCCAGCTTTTGGGCAGTCTCCTACGAGCAGTACTTC
TRBV28	few	.	TRBJ1-3	CASRPNEQETSSGNTIYF	TGTGCCAGCAGGCCTAATGAACAGGAAACCTCCTCTGGAAACACCATATATTTT
TRBV6-2/TRBV6-3	few	.	TRBJ2-3	CASNEPAPDTQYF	TGTGCCAGCAATGAACCTGCCCCGGATACGCAGTATTTT
TRBV12-3/TRBV12-4	many	TRBD1	TRBJ1-5	CASSRTGGNQPQHF	TGTGCCAGCAGTCGAACAGGGGGCAATCAGCCCCAGCATTTT
TRBV6-5	.	TRBD2	TRBJ2-2	CASVGAGGTTGELFF	TGTGCCAGCGTTGGGGCGGGGGGAACCACCGGGGAGCTGTTTTTT
TRBV9	.	.	TRBJ1-2	CASSVSSDSNYGYTF	TGTGCCAGCAGCGTAAGTTCAGACAGTAACTATGGCTACACCTTC